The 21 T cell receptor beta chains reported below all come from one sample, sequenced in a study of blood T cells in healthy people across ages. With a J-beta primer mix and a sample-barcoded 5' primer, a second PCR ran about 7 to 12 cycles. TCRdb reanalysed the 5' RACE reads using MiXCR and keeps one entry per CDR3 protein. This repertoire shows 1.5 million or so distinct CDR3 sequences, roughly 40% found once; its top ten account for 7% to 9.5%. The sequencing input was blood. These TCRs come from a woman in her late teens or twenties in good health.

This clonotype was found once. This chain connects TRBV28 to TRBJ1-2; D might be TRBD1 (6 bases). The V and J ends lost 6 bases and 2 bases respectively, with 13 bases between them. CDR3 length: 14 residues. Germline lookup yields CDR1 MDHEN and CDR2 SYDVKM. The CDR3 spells CASRVGAANYGYTF. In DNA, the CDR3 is TGTGCCAGCAGAGTGGGGGCGGCCAACTATGGCTACACCTTC.

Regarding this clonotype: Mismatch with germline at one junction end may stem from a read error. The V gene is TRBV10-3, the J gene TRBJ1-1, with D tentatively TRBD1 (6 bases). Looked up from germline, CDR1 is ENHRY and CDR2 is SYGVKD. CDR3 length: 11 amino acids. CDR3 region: CAISGDTEAFF. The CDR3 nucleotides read TGTGCCATCAGTGGGGACACCGAAGCTTTCTTT.

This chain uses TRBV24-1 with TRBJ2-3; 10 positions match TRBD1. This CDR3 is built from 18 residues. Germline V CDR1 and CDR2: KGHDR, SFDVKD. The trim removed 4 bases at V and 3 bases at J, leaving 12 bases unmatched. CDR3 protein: CATSDPTPGQGRTDTQYF. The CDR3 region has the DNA TGTGCCACCAGTGACCCTACCCCGGGACAGGGGCGGACAGATACGCAGTATTTT.

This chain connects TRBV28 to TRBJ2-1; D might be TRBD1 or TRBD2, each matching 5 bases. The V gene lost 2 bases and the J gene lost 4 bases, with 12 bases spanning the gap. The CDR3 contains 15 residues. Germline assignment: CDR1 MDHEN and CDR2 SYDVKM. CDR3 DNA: TGTGCCAGCAGTTTAAGGAGTGGGGGATACAATGAGCAGTTCTTC. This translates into CASSLRSGGYNEQFF. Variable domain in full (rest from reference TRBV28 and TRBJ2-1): DVKVTQSSRYLVKRTGEKVFLECVQDMDHENMFWYRQDPGLGLRLIYFSYDVKMKEKGDIPEGYSVSREKKERFSLILESASTNQTSMYLCASSLRSGGYNEQFFGPGTRLTVL.

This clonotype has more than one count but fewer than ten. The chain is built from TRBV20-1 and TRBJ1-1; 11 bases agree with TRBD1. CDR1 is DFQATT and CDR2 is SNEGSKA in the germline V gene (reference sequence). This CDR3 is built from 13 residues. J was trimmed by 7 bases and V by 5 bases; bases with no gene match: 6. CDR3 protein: CSAPGQGASEAFF. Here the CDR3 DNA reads TGCAGTGCTCCCGGACAGGGGGCCAGTGAAGCTTTCTTT.

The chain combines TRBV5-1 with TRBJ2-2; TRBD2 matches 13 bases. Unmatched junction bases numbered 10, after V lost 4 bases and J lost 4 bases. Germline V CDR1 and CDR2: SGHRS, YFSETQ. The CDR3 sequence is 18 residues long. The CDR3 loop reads CASSLGLAGARVTGELFF. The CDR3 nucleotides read TGCGCCAGCAGCCTCGGACTAGCGGGAGCGCGAGTCACCGGGGAGCTGTTTTTT.

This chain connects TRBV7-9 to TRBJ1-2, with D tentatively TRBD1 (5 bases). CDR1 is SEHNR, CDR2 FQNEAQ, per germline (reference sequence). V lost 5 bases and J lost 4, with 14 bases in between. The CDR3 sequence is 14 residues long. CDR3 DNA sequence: TGTGCCAGCAGCGTAGGGGACTTAGCCTATGGCTACACCTTC. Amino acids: CASSVGDLAYGYTF.

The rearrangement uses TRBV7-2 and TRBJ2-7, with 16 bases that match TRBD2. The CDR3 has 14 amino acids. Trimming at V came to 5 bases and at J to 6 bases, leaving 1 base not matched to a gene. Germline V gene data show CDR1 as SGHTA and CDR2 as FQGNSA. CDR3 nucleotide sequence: TGTGCCAGCAGCGGGACTAGCGGGAGGGCCGAGCAGTACTTC. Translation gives CASSGTSGRAEQYF.

CDR3 sequence reads: CASSSQTSGQETQYF. The CDR3 DNA follows: TGTGCCAGTAGTAGCCAGACTAGCGGCCAAGAGACCCAGTACTTC. This rearrangement joins TRBV19 to TRBJ2-5; 9 positions agree with TRBD2. Germline values: CDR1 LNHDA, CDR2 SQIVND (reference sequence). CDR3 length: 15 residues. The junction had 4 bases not matched to a gene; V was cut back by 4 bases and J by 1 base.

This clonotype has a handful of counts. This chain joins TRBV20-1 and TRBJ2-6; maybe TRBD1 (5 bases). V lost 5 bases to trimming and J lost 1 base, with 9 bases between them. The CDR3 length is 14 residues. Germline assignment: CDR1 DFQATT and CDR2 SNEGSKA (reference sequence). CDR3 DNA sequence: TGCAGTGCTCTGGACACTTCTGGGGCCAACGTCCTGACTTTC. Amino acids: CSALDTSGANVLTF.

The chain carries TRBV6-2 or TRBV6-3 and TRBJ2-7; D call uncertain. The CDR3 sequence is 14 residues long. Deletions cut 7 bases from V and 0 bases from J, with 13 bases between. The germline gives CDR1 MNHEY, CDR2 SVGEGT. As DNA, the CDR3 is TGTGCCAGCACCTCAGCGAGGAGCTCCTACGAGCAGTACTTC. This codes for CASTSARSSYEQYF.

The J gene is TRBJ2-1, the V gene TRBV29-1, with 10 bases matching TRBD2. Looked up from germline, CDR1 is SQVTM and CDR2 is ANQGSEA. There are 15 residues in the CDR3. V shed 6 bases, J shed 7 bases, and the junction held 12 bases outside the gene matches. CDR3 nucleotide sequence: TGCAGCGTCCCAATCAGCGGGGGGGCTAGTAATGAGCAGTTCTTC. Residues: CSVPISGGASNEQFF.

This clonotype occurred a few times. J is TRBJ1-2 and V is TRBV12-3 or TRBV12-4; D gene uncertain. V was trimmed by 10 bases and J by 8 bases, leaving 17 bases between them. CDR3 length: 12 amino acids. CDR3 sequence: CANDLTGWGYTF. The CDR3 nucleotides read TGTGCCAACGACTTGACCGGGTGGGGCTACACCTTC.

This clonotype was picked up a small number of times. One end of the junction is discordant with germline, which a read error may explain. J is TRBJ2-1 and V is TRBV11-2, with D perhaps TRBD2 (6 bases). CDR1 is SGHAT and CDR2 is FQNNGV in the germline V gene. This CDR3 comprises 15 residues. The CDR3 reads CASSLGDFPYNGQFF. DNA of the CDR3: TGTGCCAGCAGCTTAGGGGACTTCCCTTACAATGGGCAGTTCTTC.

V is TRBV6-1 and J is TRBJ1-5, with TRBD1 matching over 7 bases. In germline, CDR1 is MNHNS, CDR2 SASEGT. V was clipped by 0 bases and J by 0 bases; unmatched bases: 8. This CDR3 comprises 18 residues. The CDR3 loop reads CASSEAPGTAYSNQPQHF. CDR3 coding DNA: TGTGCCAGCAGTGAAGCGCCCGGGACAGCTTATAGCAATCAGCCCCAGCATTTT.

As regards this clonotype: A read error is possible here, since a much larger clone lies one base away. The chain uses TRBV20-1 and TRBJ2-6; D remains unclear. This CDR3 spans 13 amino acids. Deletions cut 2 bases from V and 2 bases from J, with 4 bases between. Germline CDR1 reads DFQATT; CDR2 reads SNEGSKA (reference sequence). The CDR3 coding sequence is TGCAGTGCTAGACTCCCTGGGGCCAACGTCCTGACTTTC. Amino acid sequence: CSARLPGANVLTF.

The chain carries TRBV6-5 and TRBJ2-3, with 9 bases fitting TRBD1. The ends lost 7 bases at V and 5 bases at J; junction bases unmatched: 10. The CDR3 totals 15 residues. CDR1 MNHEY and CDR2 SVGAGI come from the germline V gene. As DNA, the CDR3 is TGTGCCAGCAAAACTTACAGGGGGCATAAAGATACGCAGTATTTT. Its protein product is CASKTYRGHKDTQYF.

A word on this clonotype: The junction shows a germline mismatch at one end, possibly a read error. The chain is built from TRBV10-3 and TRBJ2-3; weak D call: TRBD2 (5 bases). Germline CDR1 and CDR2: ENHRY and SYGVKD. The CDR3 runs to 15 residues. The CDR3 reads CAISAYGQRPDMQYF. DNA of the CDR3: TGTGCCATCAGTGCTTATGGGCAGCGGCCAGATATGCAGTATTTT.

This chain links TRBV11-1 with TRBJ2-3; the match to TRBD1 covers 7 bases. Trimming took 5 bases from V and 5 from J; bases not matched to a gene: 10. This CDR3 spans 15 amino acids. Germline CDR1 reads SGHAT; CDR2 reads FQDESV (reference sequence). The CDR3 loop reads CASSPHRGMGDTQYF. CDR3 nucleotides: TGTGCCAGCAGCCCCCACAGGGGAATGGGAGATACGCAGTATTTT.

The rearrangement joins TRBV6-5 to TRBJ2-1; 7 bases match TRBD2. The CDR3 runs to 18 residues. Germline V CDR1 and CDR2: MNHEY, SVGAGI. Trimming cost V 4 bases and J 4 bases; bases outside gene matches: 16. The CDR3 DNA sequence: TGTGCCAGCAGTTCTGGGGGAATAGCGGGTCCAGGATACAATGAGCAGTTCTTC. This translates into CASSSGGIAGPGYNEQFF.

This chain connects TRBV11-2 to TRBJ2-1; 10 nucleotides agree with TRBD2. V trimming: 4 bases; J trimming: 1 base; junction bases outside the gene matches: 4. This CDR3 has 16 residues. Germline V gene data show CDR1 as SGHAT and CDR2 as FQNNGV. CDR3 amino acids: CASSSIAGGSYNEQFF. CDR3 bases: TGTGCCAGCAGCTCAATAGCGGGGGGATCCTACAATGAGCAGTTCTTC.